The entry below gives a single T cell receptor beta chain sequence along with its context. Its antigen remains unidentified. Other DNA sequences in the same sample also yield this CDR3. This sample was included in a study of shared clonotypes between healthy human individuals. As for the study in general: The study used three CD4 naive, three CD4 memory, two CD8 naive and one CD8 memory plate per donor.

Naive-designated CD8 cells lacked CD45RO, were positively enriched for CCR7, and omitted terminally differentiated effector memory CD45RA+ cells. An even split of each subset's genomic DNA across several immunoSEQ plates was performed. The input for sorted-subset replicate PCRs was around 0.2 ug DNA, about 30,000 T cell genomes. Clones were read by immunoSEQ multiplex PCR, and TCRdb kept only the in-frame ones, dropping some. The sample carries fewer than 850,000 clones, 90% to 97% recorded once. General study results and limits: Across a handful of donors, naive CD4 shared around 5.3%, naive CD8 over 3%, memory CD4 roughly 2.3%, memory CD8 about 0.4%.

Trimming removed 1 base from V and 3 bases from J, with 3 bases in between. The CDR3 is 11 residues long. CDR1 is SQVTM and CDR2 is ANQGSEA in the germline V gene. Input material: naive CD8+ T cells sorted from blood. The TCR sequence derives from a man in his thirties or forties in good health. This rearrangement joins TRBV29-1 to TRBJ1-2; D not resolved. CDR3 loop: CSVEGDYGYTF. The CDR3 region has the DNA TGCAGCGTTGAAGGCGACTATGGCTACACCTTC.